This entry features one TCR beta chain sequence. Cohorts were assigned according to the clinical history that participants reported. This entry is derived from a study of blood T cell repertoires in COVID-19. Losses at the gene ends were 3 bases for V and 1 base for J; bases not matched to a gene: 3. CDR3 size: 14 residues. From germline, CDR1 is SGHNT and CDR2 YYREEE (reference sequence). Only in-frame clones appear in the TCRdb table, and some are missing; sequencing was by immunoSEQ multiplex PCR. The sample lists over 200,000 clones, about 85% occurring once. The sequence was obtained from a man aged 30-40 years who had recovered from COVID-19. Sequenced material: PBMCs or T cells enriched from blood (not recorded which). The chain couples TRBV5-4 to TRBJ1-1; 7 nucleotides align to TRBD1. CDR3 residues: CASSSGQKNTEAFF. The CDR3 DNA is TGTGCCAGCAGCTCGGGACAGAAGAACACTGAAGCTTTCTTT.